These 14 T cell receptor beta chains share one sample of origin, sequenced in a study of blood T cell repertoires in COVID-19. Sequenced by immunoSEQ multiplex PCR; TCRdb stores in-frame clones only, minus some. The sample has some 200,000 clones, around four fifths seen once. The sample taken for sequencing was PBMCs or T cells enriched from blood (not recorded which). The receptors originated from a man aged 40-55 years who had recovered from COVID-19.

In the case of this clone: Other DNA sequences within the sample encode an identical CDR3. The rearrangement uses TRBV14 and TRBJ2-1; TRBD2 matches 10 bases. The length of the CDR3 is 14 residues. Germline CDR1 SGHDN, CDR2 FVKESK. V dropped 4 bases and J dropped 3; count of bases not matched to a gene: 0. The chain's CDR3 is CASSRTSGYNEQFF. The CDR3 DNA reads as TGTGCCAGCAGCCGGACTAGCGGCTACAATGAGCAGTTCTTC.

This chain links TRBV2 with TRBJ1-1; D not certain. Trimming took off 6 bases at V and 0 bases at J, with 8 bases between the two ends. Germline-derived CDR1 and CDR2 are SNHLY and FYNNEI. CDR3 size: 13 residues. The DNA of the CDR3 is TGTGCCAGCAGGGTGCAGGTGAACACTGAAGCTTTCTTT. It translates to CASRVQVNTEAFF. The full variable domain, rest sourced from reference TRBV2 and TRBJ1-1, is EPEVTQTPSHQVTQMGQEVILRCVPISNHLYFYWYRQILGQKVEFLVSFYNNEISEKSEIFDDQFSVERPDGSNFTLKIRSTKLEDSAMYFCASRVQVNTEAFFGQGTRLTVV.

This chain links TRBV13 with TRBJ1-2; 8 bases match TRBD1. Germline CDR1 reads PRHDT; CDR2 reads FYEKMQ (reference sequence). The V segment lost 3 bases and the J segment 3 bases; nucleotides outside the gene matches: 6. This CDR3 has 15 residues. The CDR3 nucleotides are TGTGCCAGCAGCTTCTCGGACAGGGATCACTATGGCTACACCTTC. Translation gives CASSFSDRDHYGYTF.

The gene calls are TRBV10-2 and TRBJ1-1, with 8 bases fitting TRBD1. The V gene end was trimmed by 2 bases and the J gene end by 1 base; junction bases not matched to a gene: 6. The CDR3 spans 16 residues. Per germline, CDR1 WSHSY and CDR2 SAAADI. CDR3 region: CASSEGQGVGNTEAFF. CDR3 DNA sequence: TGCGCCAGCAGTGAGGGACAGGGAGTGGGGAACACTGAAGCTTTCTTT.

The rearrangement joins TRBV19 to TRBJ2-1; TRBD1 agrees at 8 bases. J was trimmed by 8 bases and V by 5 bases; bases with no gene match: 11. Per the germline V gene, CDR1 is LNHDA and CDR2 is SQIVND (reference sequence). There are 15 residues in the CDR3. The CDR3, as DNA: TGTGCCAGTAGTTTCGACAGGGGCCCTTTCGATGAGCAGTTCTTC. As protein: CASSFDRGPFDEQFF.

The V and J genes are TRBV7-6 and TRBJ2-1; 10 bases are shared with TRBD2. The ends lost 0 bases at V and 8 bases at J; junction bases unmatched: 4. This CDR3 comprises 15 residues. Germline lookup yields CDR1 SGHVS and CDR2 FNYEAQ. The CDR3 region is CASSLAALAGDEQFF. The CDR3 region has the DNA TGTGCCAGCAGCTTAGCGGCGCTAGCGGGAGATGAGCAGTTCTTC.

This chain uses TRBV28 with TRBJ1-3; TRBD1 might be the D (6 bases). From germline, CDR1 is MDHEN and CDR2 SYDVKM. V was trimmed by 6 bases and J by 0 bases, leaving 12 bases between them. The CDR3 loop spans 15 amino acids. The CDR3 bases are TGTGCCAGCAGCCTACAGGGCCACTCTGGAAACACCATATATTTT. Amino acids: CASSLQGHSGNTIYF.

The chain joins TRBV7-3 to TRBJ2-1; 9 nucleotides match TRBD1. V lost 5 bases and J lost 0; bases outside the gene matches: 8. The CDR3 sequence is 17 residues long. Germline V gives CDR1 SGHTA, CDR2 FQGTGA. The CDR3 nucleotides read TGTGCCAGCAGCCGGGGGACAGGGTATTACTCCTACAATGAGCAGTTCTTC. Protein sequence: CASSRGTGYYSYNEQFF. Variable domain in full (rest from reference TRBV7-3 and TRBJ2-1): GAGVSQTPSNKVTEKGKYVELRCDPISGHTALYWYRQSLGQGPEFLIYFQGTGAADDSGLPNDRFFAVRPEGSVSTLKIQRTERGDSAVYLCASSRGTGYYSYNEQFFGPGTRLTVL.

V usage is TRBV9 and J usage is TRBJ2-2; TRBD2 matches 8 bases. The CDR3 covers 16 residues. CDR1 is SGDLS, CDR2 YYNGEE, per germline. V lost 4 bases, J lost 0 bases, and 5 bases stayed unmatched. CDR3 region: CASSITSGANTGELFF. The CDR3 bases are TGTGCCAGCAGCATCACTAGCGGCGCGAACACCGGGGAGCTGTTTTTT.

The genes are TRBV7-6 and TRBJ1-3; D is perhaps TRBD1 (5 bases). The CDR3 is made up of 15 amino acids. Germline V CDR1 and CDR2: SGHVS, FNYEAQ. Deletions cut 3 bases from V and 3 bases from J, with 12 bases between. Here the CDR3 DNA reads TGTGCCAGCAGCTTCTCCGCAGGGAATGGAAACACCATATATTTT. This codes for CASSFSAGNGNTIYF.

The chain has TRBV14 and TRBJ2-7; tentative D call: TRBD2 (5 bases). With 3 bases removed from V and 3 bases from J, the gap between germline ends came to 18 bases. The CDR3 sequence is 16 residues long. Germline CDR1 reads SGHDN; CDR2 reads FVKESK. The CDR3 spells CASSHGRGNKDYEQYF. CDR3 nucleotide sequence: TGTGCCAGCAGCCACGGCCGGGGAAACAAGGACTACGAGCAGTACTTC.

This sequence joins TRBV28 and TRBJ2-7; 8 bases fit TRBD1. Germline loops: CDR1 MDHEN, CDR2 SYDVKM. This CDR3 spans 15 amino acids. The V segment lost 2 bases and the J segment 3 bases; nucleotides outside the gene matches: 6. The CDR3 protein is CASSLAGDRSYEQYF. As DNA, the CDR3 is TGTGCCAGCAGTTTAGCTGGGGACAGGAGCTACGAGCAGTACTTC.

V is TRBV15 and J is TRBJ2-7, with D tentatively TRBD1 (5 bases). The V end was cut by 8 bases, the J end by 0 bases, with 11 bases between. Per germline, CDR1 LNHNV and CDR2 YYDKDF (reference sequence). The CDR3 runs to 13 residues. CDR3 loop: CATGAVSSYEQYF. CDR3 in DNA: TGTGCCACCGGGGCGGTTAGCTCCTACGAGCAGTACTTC. The full variable domain, rest sourced from reference TRBV15 and TRBJ2-7, is DAMVIQNPRYQVTQFGKPVTLSCSQTLNHNVMYWYQQKSSQAPKLLFHYYDKDFNNEADTPDNFQSRRPNTSFCFLDIRSPGLGDTAMYLCATGAVSSYEQYFGPGTRLTVT.

The chain carries TRBV4-1 and TRBJ1-2; 7 bases match TRBD1. This CDR3 spans 18 amino acids. The V gene end was trimmed by 0 bases and the J gene end by 0 bases; junction bases not matched to a gene: 10. CDR1 and CDR2 from the germline V gene are MGHRA and YSYEKL. The CDR3 region is CASSQEAGGGAANYGYTF. DNA of the CDR3: TGCGCCAGCAGCCAAGAGGCAGGGGGAGGAGCGGCTAACTATGGCTACACCTTC.